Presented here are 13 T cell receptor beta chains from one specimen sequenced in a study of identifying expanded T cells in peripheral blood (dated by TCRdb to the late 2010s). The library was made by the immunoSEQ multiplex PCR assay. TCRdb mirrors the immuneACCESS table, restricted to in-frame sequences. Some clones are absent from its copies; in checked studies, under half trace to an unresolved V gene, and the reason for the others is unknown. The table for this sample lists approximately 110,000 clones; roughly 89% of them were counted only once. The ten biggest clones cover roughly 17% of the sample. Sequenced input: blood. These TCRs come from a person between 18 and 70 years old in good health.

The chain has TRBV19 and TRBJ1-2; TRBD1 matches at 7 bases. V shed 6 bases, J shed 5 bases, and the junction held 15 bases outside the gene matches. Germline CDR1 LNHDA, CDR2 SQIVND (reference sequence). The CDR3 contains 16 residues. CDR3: CASSRTYTGAEYGYTF. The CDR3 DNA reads TGTGCCAGTAGCCGGACGTATACAGGGGCTGAGTATGGCTACACCTTC.

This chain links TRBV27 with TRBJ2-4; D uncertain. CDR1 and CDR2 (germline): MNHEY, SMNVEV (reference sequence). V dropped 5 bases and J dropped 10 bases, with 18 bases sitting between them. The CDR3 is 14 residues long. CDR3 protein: CASSTYSAVRIQYF. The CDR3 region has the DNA TGTGCCAGCAGTACCTACAGCGCAGTTAGGATTCAGTACTTC.

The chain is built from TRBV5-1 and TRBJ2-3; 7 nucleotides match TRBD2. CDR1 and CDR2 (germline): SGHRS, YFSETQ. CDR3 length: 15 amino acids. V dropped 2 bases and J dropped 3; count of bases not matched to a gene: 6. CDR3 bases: TGCGCCAGCAGCTTCGGGGGGAGAGGTACAGATACGCAGTATTTT. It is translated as CASSFGGRGTDTQYF.

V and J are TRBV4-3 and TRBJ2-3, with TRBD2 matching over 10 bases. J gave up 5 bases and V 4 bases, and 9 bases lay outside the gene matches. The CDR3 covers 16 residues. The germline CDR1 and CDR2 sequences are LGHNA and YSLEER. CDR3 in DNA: TGCGCCAGCAGCCCTCAGCGGGGGGGCCGGAGAGATACGCAGTATTTT. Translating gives CASSPQRGGRRDTQYF.

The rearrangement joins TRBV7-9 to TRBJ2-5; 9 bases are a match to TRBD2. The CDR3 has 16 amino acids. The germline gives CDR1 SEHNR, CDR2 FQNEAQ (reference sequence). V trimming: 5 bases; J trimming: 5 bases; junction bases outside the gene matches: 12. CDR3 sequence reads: CASSPHGGGAWETQYF. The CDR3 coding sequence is TGTGCCAGCAGCCCTCACGGCGGGGGGGCGTGGGAGACCCAGTACTTC.

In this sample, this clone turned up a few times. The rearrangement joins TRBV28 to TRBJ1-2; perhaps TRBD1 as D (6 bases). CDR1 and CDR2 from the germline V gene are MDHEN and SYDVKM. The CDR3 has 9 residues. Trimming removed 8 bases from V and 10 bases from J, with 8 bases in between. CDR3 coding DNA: TGTGCCAGCCAGGGGTTCTACACCTTC. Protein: CASQGFYTF.

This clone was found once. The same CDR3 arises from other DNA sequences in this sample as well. The CDR3 DNA reads as TGCGCCAGCAGCTTGGAAACGGGAGAAGAGCAGTACTTC. It translates to CASSLETGEEQYF. The chain carries TRBV5-1 and TRBJ2-7, with a tentative D call TRBD2 (6 bases). CDR1 and CDR2 (germline): SGHRS, YFSETQ. The CDR3 is 13 residues long. With 0 bases removed from V and 7 bases from J, the gap between germline ends came to 11 bases.

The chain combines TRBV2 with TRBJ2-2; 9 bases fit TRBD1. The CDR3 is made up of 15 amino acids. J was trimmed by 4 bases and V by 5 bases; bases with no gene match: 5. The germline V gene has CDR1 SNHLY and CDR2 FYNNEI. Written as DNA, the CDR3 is TGTGCCAGCAGTTTACAGGGGGCGGGCACCGGGGAGCTGTTTTTT. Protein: CASSLQGAGTGELFF.

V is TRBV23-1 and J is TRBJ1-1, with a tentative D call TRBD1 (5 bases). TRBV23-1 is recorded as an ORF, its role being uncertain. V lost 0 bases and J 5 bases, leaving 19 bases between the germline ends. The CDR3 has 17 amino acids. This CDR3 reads CASSQSVSGFCQTEAFF. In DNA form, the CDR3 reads TGCGCCAGCAGTCAATCGGTCTCAGGGTTTTGTCAAACTGAAGCTTTCTTT.

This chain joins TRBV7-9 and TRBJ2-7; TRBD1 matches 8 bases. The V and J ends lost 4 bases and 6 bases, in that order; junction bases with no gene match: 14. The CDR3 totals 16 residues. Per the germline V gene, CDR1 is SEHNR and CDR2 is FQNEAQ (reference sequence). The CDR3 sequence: CASSSGYGDRRSEQYF. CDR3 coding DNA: TGTGCCAGCAGCTCCGGATACGGGGACAGGCGGAGCGAGCAGTACTTC.

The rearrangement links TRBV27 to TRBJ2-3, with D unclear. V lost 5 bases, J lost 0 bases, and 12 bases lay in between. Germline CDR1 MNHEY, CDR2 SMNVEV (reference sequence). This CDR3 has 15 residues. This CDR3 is CASSPVLLSTDTQYF. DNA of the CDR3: TGTGCCAGCAGTCCGGTTCTACTTAGCACAGATACGCAGTATTTT.

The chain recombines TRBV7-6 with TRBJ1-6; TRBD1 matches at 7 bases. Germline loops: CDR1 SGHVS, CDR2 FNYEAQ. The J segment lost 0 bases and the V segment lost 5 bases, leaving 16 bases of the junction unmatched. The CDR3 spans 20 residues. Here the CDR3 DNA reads TGTGCCAGCAGCCATTTGACAGGGAACGCCGCCAGCTCCTATAATTCACCCCTCCACTTT. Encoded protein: CASSHLTGNAASSYNSPLHF.

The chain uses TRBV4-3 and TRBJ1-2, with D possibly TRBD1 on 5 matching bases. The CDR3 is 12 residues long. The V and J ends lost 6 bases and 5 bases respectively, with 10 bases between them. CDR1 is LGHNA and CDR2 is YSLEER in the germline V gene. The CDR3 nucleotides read TGCGCCAGCAGTCCGGGACCGTATGGCTACACCTTC. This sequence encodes CASSPGPYGYTF.